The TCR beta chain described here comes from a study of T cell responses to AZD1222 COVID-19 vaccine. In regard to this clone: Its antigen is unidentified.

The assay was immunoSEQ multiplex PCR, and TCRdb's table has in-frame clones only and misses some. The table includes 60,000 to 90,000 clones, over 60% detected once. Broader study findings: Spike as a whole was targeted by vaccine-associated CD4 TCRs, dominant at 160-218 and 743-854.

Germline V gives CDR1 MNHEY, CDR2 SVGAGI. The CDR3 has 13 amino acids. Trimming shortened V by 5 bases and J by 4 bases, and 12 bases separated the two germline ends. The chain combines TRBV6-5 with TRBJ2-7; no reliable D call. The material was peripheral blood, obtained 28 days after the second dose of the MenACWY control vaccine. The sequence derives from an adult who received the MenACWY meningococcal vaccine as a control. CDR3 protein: CASSPLEGYEQYF. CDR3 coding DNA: TGTGCCAGCAGTCCTCTCGAAGGGTACGAGCAGTACTTC.